The 3 T cell receptor beta chains given below trace back to one sample, sequenced in a study of T cell clonotyping in hematopoietic cell transplantation. Repertoires were generated with immunoSEQ multiplex PCR, while TCRdb's copy carries only in-frame clones and drops some. The sample lists some 30,000 clones; approximately 94% were seen once. The sample taken for sequencing was peripheral blood mononuclear cells. These TCRs come from a man in his fifties in good health. Some clones in this sample may be carry-over from other donors' samples.

This chain joins TRBV7-2 and TRBJ1-2; 7 bases are shared with TRBD1. V lost 4 bases, J lost 8 bases, and 13 bases stayed unmatched. The CDR3 is 15 amino acids. Germline V gene lookup returns CDR1 SGHTA and CDR2 FQGNSA. CDR3 protein: CASSSGQETRGGYTF. The DNA of the CDR3 is TGTGCCAGCAGCTCAGGACAGGAAACCAGGGGGGGCTACACCTTC.

The chain recombines TRBV7-7 with TRBJ1-4; 7 bases are a match to TRBD1. CDR1 and CDR2 from the germline V gene are SSHAT and FNYEAQ (reference sequence). The CDR3 covers 14 residues. V gave up 4 bases and J gave up 7 bases; unmatched junction bases: 6. The chain's CDR3 is CASSSGAGGEKLFF. CDR3 bases: TGTGCCAGCAGCTCCGGGGCAGGGGGTGAAAAACTGTTTTTT.

In nucleotides, the CDR3 is TGTGCCAGCAGCTTACGGTCGACAGACTACGAGCAGTACTTC. Translation gives CASSLRSTDYEQYF. The chain combines TRBV7-2 with TRBJ2-7, with a possible D match to TRBD1 (5 bases). V was cut by 2 bases and J by 3 bases, with 11 bases left in between. Germline CDR1 SGHTA, CDR2 FQGNSA. The CDR3 runs 14 residues.